A single TCR beta chain is shown here with its context. These data belong to a study of technical replicates of blood from a few donors. The germline V and J ends were trimmed by 1 base and 5 bases, with 18 bases remaining between them. CDR3 length: 16 amino acids. Germline V gene data show CDR1 as LGHNA and CDR2 as YSLEER. Profiling relied on immunoSEQ multiplex PCR, and the TCRdb table lists in-frame clones only, not all of them. The data contain 70,000 to 95,000 clones, 95% to 98% of them singletons. The TCR sequence derives from a human donor in good health. This sequence joins TRBV4-3 and TRBJ2-7, with D maybe TRBD1 (6 bases). Sequencing was carried out using T cells isolated from PBMCs. The chain's CDR3 is CASSQGRRGRGDEQYF. The CDR3 DNA follows: TGCGCCAGCAGCCAAGGCCGGCGCGGCAGGGGTGACGAGCAGTACTTC.